A single sample is the source of the 18 T cell receptor beta chains below, sequenced in a study of blood T cell repertoires in COVID-19. The assay was immunoSEQ multiplex PCR, and TCRdb's table has in-frame clones only and misses some. The sample carries fewer than 300,000 clones, roughly 86% recorded once. Sequenced sample: peripheral blood. These receptors were collected from a woman in her forties or fifties with acute or convalescent COVID-19.

The chain couples TRBV6-1 to TRBJ2-5; D possibly corresponds to TRBD1 (6 bases). There are 14 residues in the CDR3. V dropped 5 bases and J dropped 3 bases, with 13 bases sitting between them. CDR1 is MNHNS, CDR2 SASEGT, per germline. The CDR3: CASSKSDSKETQYF. The CDR3 DNA is TGTGCCAGCAGTAAATCGGACAGTAAAGAGACCCAGTACTTC.

The chain combines TRBV30 with TRBJ2-1, with TRBD1 matching over 9 bases. Trimming at V came to 2 bases and at J to 8 bases, leaving 4 bases not matched to a gene. The germline gives CDR1 GTSNPN, CDR2 SVGIG (reference sequence). The CDR3 loop spans 13 amino acids. The CDR3: CAWSWDRDYEQFF. DNA for the CDR3: TGTGCCTGGAGTTGGGACAGGGACTATGAGCAGTTCTTC.

V usage is TRBV30 and J usage is TRBJ2-7; 7 bases are shared with TRBD2. Germline V gene data show CDR1 as GTSNPN and CDR2 as SVGIG (reference sequence). V lost 4 bases, J lost 5 bases, and 11 bases stayed unmatched. This CDR3 has 14 amino acids. The CDR3 DNA reads as TGTGCCTGGACGCGGGGAGGGCCTTGGGACGAGCAGTACTTC. Protein sequence: CAWTRGGPWDEQYF. Full variable domain (missing parts from reference TRBV30 and TRBJ2-7): SQTIHQWPATLVQPVGSPLSLECTVEGTSNPNLYWYRQAAGRGLQLLFYSVGIGQISSEVPQNLSASRPQDRQFILSSKKLLLSDSGFYLCAWTRGGPWDEQYFGPGTRLTVT.

The V gene is TRBV9, the J gene TRBJ2-1; 8 bases agree with TRBD2. The CDR3 sequence is 15 residues long. The V gene's germline CDR1 is SGDLS and CDR2 YYNGEE. Unmatched junction bases numbered 11, after V lost 3 bases and J lost 9 bases. As DNA, the CDR3 is TGTGCCAGCAGCGACGGATCACTAGCGGAGATTGAGCAGTTCTTC. It translates to CASSDGSLAEIEQFF.

The CDR3, as DNA: TGTGCCAGCAGCGTAGGCGAGTCTTACGAGCAGTACTTC. Protein product: CASSVGESYEQYF. The rearrangement uses TRBV9 and TRBJ2-7, with D unclear. In germline, CDR1 is SGDLS, CDR2 YYNGEE. CDR3 length: 13 amino acids. V was pared by 0 bases and J by 4 bases, with 8 bases between.

The chain employs TRBV5-4 and TRBJ2-1, with TRBD2 as a possible D gene (5 bases). The V and J ends lost 2 bases and 0 bases respectively, with 12 bases between them. Germline V gives CDR1 SGHNT, CDR2 YYREEE (reference sequence). The CDR3 consists of 16 residues. CDR3: CASSFTRSSSYNEQFF. As DNA, the CDR3 is TGTGCCAGCAGCTTTACTAGGTCGAGCTCCTACAATGAGCAGTTCTTC.

The chain has TRBV5-4 and TRBJ2-3; 9 positions agree with TRBD1. With V trimmed by 4 bases and J by 5 bases, 14 bases remained unmatched. This CDR3 spans 17 amino acids. From germline, CDR1 is SGHNT and CDR2 YYREEE (reference sequence). CDR3 in amino acids: CASSPGTGTVLGDTQYF. The CDR3 DNA follows: TGTGCCAGCAGCCCGGGGACAGGGACGGTTTTGGGAGATACGCAGTATTTT.

The chain has TRBV11-2 and TRBJ2-1; D might be TRBD1 (5 bases). V was clipped by 3 bases and J by 6 bases, with 9 bases between them. CDR3 size: 13 residues. CDR1 and CDR2 from the germline V gene are SGHAT and FQNNGV. The CDR3 sequence: CASSLIRGNEQFF. CDR3 bases: TGTGCCAGCAGCTTGATAAGGGGCAATGAGCAGTTCTTC.

This chain uses TRBV28 with TRBJ2-1, with D possibly being TRBD2 (6 bases). The CDR3 loop spans 16 amino acids. The germline gives CDR1 MDHEN, CDR2 SYDVKM. Trimming shortened V by 6 bases and J by 0 bases, and 15 bases separated the two germline ends. CDR3 sequence: CASRGSGPSSYNEQFF. CDR3 nucleotide sequence: TGTGCCAGCAGGGGTAGCGGACCGAGCTCCTACAATGAGCAGTTCTTC.

CDR3 loop: CASSYRGGPSTDTQYF. The CDR3 coding sequence is TGTGCCAGCAGTTACAGGGGAGGCCCTAGCACAGATACGCAGTATTTT. The rearrangement joins TRBV6-5 to TRBJ2-3, with D perhaps matching TRBD2 (6 bases). This CDR3 has 16 residues. Germline V gene data show CDR1 as MNHEY and CDR2 as SVGAGI. V was shortened by 2 bases and J by 0 bases, with 12 bases between the two germline ends.

The table lists this clone with a count of one. The V gene is TRBV27, the J gene TRBJ2-3; D might be TRBD2 (5 bases). Deletions cut 6 bases from V and 3 bases from J, with 13 bases between. The CDR3 spans 14 residues. Germline V gene lookup returns CDR1 MNHEY and CDR2 SMNVEV (reference sequence). The CDR3 is CASSLARGTDTQYF. In DNA, the CDR3 is TGTGCCAGCAGCCTAGCCCGGGGTACAGATACGCAGTATTTT.

J is TRBJ1-1 and V is TRBV29-1, with unresolved D. V lost 7 bases and J lost 2, with 20 bases in between. CDR1 SQVTM and CDR2 ANQGSEA come from the germline V gene. The CDR3 is 15 residues long. The CDR3: CSADTIHNQNTEAFF. CDR3 nucleotide sequence: TGCAGCGCTGACACCATCCACAACCAAAACACTGAAGCTTTCTTT.

The table lists this clone with a count of one. In nucleotides, the CDR3 is TGTGCCATCAGTGAGTCTCAGACAGCCCACGAGCAGTACTTC. Its protein is CAISESQTAHEQYF. The V gene is TRBV10-3, the J gene TRBJ2-7; D might be TRBD1 (5 bases). Germline values: CDR1 ENHRY, CDR2 SYGVKD. The CDR3 contains 14 residues. The V and J ends lost 0 bases and 5 bases respectively, with 11 bases between them.

The chain has TRBV18 and TRBJ1-2; perhaps TRBD1 as D (5 bases). Germline V CDR1 and CDR2: KGHSH, LQKENI. CDR3 length: 15 amino acids. With 3 bases removed from V and 4 bases from J, the gap between germline ends came to 15 bases. This chain's CDR3 is CASSPPGSQGYGYTF. CDR3 DNA: TGTGCCAGCTCACCCCCCGGGAGCCAGGGCTATGGCTACACCTTC.

V usage is TRBV23-1 and J usage is TRBJ2-7, with 7 bases identical to TRBD2. TRBV23-1 is sorted into the ORF group, with uncertain function. The V and J ends lost 1 base and 4 bases, in that order; junction bases with no gene match: 7. CDR3 length: 15 residues. The CDR3 loop is CASSQLRTRWYEQYF. Written as DNA, the CDR3 is TGCGCCAGCAGTCAATTGAGGACTAGGTGGTACGAGCAGTACTTC.

J is TRBJ1-1 and V is TRBV18; 8 bases are shared with TRBD1. This CDR3 is 15 amino acids long. V lost 3 bases, J lost 4 bases, and 7 bases stayed unmatched. The germline gives CDR1 KGHSH, CDR2 LQKENI. For the CDR3, the DNA is TGTGCCAGCTCACCCCAGGGGGCGGGTGGCACTGAAGCTTTCTTT. Amino acids: CASSPQGAGGTEAFF.

This clone was recorded only once. The chain employs TRBV5-1 and TRBJ1-4; 7 bases agree with TRBD1. V lost 4 bases to trimming and J lost 3 bases; unmatched junction nucleotides: 3. This CDR3 comprises 14 residues. Per germline, CDR1 SGHRS and CDR2 YFSETQ. The CDR3 here is CASSPQGANEKLFF. CDR3 DNA: TGCGCCAGCAGCCCCCAGGGGGCTAATGAAAAACTGTTTTTT.

This chain joins TRBV13 and TRBJ1-1; D ambiguous. The CDR3 extends over 12 amino acids. CDR1 PRHDT and CDR2 FYEKMQ come from the germline V gene (reference sequence). Deletions cut 3 bases from V and 5 bases from J, with 7 bases between. The CDR3 bases are TGTGCCAGCAGCTTCAGGTGGACTGAAGCTTTCTTT. This codes for CASSFRWTEAFF.